This T cell receptor beta chain is drawn from a study of T cells in Graves' hyperthyroidism and ophthalmopathy. Amplification targeted TCR beta CDR3 regions from RNA transcripts. First-round RT-PCR targeting the TCR CDR3 was performed with the HTBI primer set. Each CDR3 protein is one row after TCRdb ran MiXCR on the multiplex PCR reads. The sample holds tens of thousands of distinct CDR3 sequences, nearly 45% seen once. The receptor was isolated from a young woman with Graves' hyperthyroidism. Sequencing used blood.

This CDR3 reads CASSSSTSGTHNEQFF. The CDR3 bases are TGTGCCAGCAGCTCTAGCACTAGCGGGACCCACAATGAGCAGTTCTTC. The chain uses TRBV7-9 and TRBJ2-1, with TRBD2 matching 10 bases. Losses at the gene ends were 4 bases for V and 5 bases for J; bases not matched to a gene: 8. The CDR3 is 16 residues long. From germline, CDR1 is SEHNR and CDR2 FQNEAQ (reference sequence).